One sample yielded the 7 T cell receptor beta chains listed below, sequenced in a study of blood T cell repertoires in COVID-19. Only in-frame clones appear in the TCRdb table, and some are missing; sequencing was by immunoSEQ multiplex PCR. Among 45,000 or so clones listed, about nine tenths were seen once. Material: peripheral blood. All receptors derive from an elderly woman with active COVID-19.

This clone was found once. The chain has TRBV6-2 or TRBV6-3 and TRBJ1-5, with 7 nucleotides matching TRBD1. The CDR3 spans 15 residues. CDR1 MNHEY and CDR2 SVGEGT come from the germline V gene. The V segment lost 6 bases and the J segment 7 bases; nucleotides outside the gene matches: 12. The CDR3 is CASSEHRGGEQPQHF. The DNA for the CDR3 is TGTGCCAGCAGCGAACACAGGGGTGGGGAACAGCCCCAGCATTTT.

The chain couples TRBV7-8 to TRBJ2-7; possibly TRBD1 for D (5 bases). Germline V gene data show CDR1 as SGHVS and CDR2 as FQNEAQ. The CDR3 length is 13 residues. Trimming took off 1 base at V and 3 bases at J, with 7 bases between the two ends. CDR3 sequence (DNA): TGTGCCAGCAGCTTAGGACAGCGCTACGAGCAGTACTTC. Translation: CASSLGQRYEQYF.

The chain joins TRBV4-3 to TRBJ2-1, with 9 bases matching TRBD2. Germline V gives CDR1 LGHNA, CDR2 YSLEER. V was clipped by 5 bases and J by 6 bases; unmatched bases: 11. The CDR3 loop spans 16 amino acids. The CDR3 nucleotides read TGCGCCAGCAGCTCCCAGCGACTAGCGGAAGTCAATGAGCAGTTCTTC. It translates to CASSSQRLAEVNEQFF.

The chain employs TRBV5-4 and TRBJ2-7; D might be TRBD2 (5 bases). CDR1 SGHNT and CDR2 YYREEE come from the germline V gene (reference sequence). Between the trimmed V and J ends, which lost 0 bases and 6 bases, there was a span of 16 bases. The CDR3 consists of 15 residues. CDR3 sequence: CASSLEVLGSGEQYF. The CDR3 nucleotides read TGTGCCAGCAGCTTGGAGGTACTAGGGTCGGGCGAGCAGTACTTC.

The chain joins TRBV4-1 to TRBJ2-6, with a weak D call TRBD2 (5 bases). This CDR3 region has 17 residues. In germline, CDR1 is MGHRA, CDR2 YSYEKL. The V and J ends lost 1 base and 3 bases respectively, with 13 bases between them. CDR3 loop: CASSQVSGIDGANVLTF. The CDR3 coding sequence is TGCGCCAGCAGCCAAGTTTCCGGGATCGATGGGGCCAACGTCCTGACTTTC.

The chain has TRBV7-2 and TRBJ2-1, with 7 positions matching TRBD2. V was clipped by 5 bases and J by 4 bases; unmatched bases: 8. CDR3 length: 15 residues. CDR1 and CDR2 (germline): SGHTA, FQGNSA. In DNA form, the CDR3 reads TGTGCCAGCAGCCCACTGGGGGGGGATTACAATGAGCAGTTCTTC. Its protein product is CASSPLGGDYNEQFF.

CDR3 nucleotides: TGTGCCAGCAGCGGGAGCACAGATACGCAGTATTTT. Translation gives CASSGSTDTQYF. This sequence joins TRBV12-3 or TRBV12-4 and TRBJ2-3, with D uncertain. This CDR3 region has 12 residues. V lost 6 bases and J lost 0, with 4 bases in between.